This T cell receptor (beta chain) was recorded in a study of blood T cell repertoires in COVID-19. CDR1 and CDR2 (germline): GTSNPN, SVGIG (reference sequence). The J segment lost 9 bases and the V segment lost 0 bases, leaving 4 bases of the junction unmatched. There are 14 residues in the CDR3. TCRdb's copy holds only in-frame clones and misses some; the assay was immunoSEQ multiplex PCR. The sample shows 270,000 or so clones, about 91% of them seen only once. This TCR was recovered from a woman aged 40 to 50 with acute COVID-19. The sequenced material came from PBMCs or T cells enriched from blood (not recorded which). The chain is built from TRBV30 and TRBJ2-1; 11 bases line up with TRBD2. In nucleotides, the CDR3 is TGTGCCTGGAGTGTTCCCGGACTAGCGGGTGAGCAGTTCTTC. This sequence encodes CAWSVPGLAGEQFF.